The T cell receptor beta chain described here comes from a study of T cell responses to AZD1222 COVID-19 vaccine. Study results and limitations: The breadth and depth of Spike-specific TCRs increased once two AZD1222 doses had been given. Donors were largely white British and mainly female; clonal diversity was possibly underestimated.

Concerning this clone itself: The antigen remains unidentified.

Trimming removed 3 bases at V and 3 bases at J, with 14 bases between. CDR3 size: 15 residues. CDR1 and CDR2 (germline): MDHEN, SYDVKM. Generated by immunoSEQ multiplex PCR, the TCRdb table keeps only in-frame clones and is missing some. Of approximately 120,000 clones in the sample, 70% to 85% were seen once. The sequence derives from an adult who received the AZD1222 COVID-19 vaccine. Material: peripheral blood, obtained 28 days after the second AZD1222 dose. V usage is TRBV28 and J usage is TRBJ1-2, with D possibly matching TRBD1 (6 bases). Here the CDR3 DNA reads TGTGCCAGCAGTTTTTTGGGGGGCTGGGACTATGGCTACACCTTC. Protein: CASSFLGGWDYGYTF.